What follows are 19 T cell receptor beta chains derived from one specimen sequenced in a study of cytomegalovirus exposure and HLA in healthy donors. PCR employed 60 Vbeta and 13 Jbeta primers. Clones were sequenced by immunoSEQ multiplex PCR, and TCRdb holds only the in-frame ones, with some missing. The table lists around 90,000 clones, under 90% of them singletons, with about 3.8% in the top ten. The sample consisted of PBMCs. The receptors here all came from a man aged 50 to 59 in good health and CMV-seronegative.

The chain recombines TRBV15 with TRBJ2-5; 13 positions match TRBD2. CDR3 length: 16 residues. With V trimmed by 5 bases and J by 5 bases, 8 bases remained unmatched. Germline loops: CDR1 LNHNV, CDR2 YYDKDF (reference sequence). CDR3 loop: CATSPRTSGSYETQYF. The CDR3 nucleotides are TGTGCCACCAGCCCAAGGACTAGCGGGAGCTACGAGACCCAGTACTTC.

The rearrangement uses TRBV19 and TRBJ1-5; tentative D call: TRBD1 (6 bases). Germline V gene lookup returns CDR1 LNHDA and CDR2 SQIVND (reference sequence). Deletions cut 4 bases from V and 9 bases from J, with 19 bases between. This CDR3 region has 15 residues. The CDR3 sequence: CASSTRQAGNGPQHF. In DNA, the CDR3 is TGTGCCAGTAGTACCCGACAGGCCGGGAACGGGCCCCAGCATTTT.

This clone was recorded a few times. J is TRBJ1-4 and V is TRBV7-9, with 8 bases identical to TRBD1. Unmatched junction bases numbered 7, after V lost 5 bases and J lost 5 bases. The CDR3 contains 15 residues. Looked up from germline, CDR1 is SEHNR and CDR2 is FQNEAQ (reference sequence). DNA of the CDR3: TGTGCCAGCAGCCCCCGGACAGGGAAGAATGAAAAACTGTTTTTT. Amino acid sequence: CASSPRTGKNEKLFF.

CDR3 sequence: CASTGGSGANVLTF. In nucleotides, the CDR3 is TGTGCCAGCACCGGAGGATCTGGGGCCAACGTCCTGACTTTC. This chain joins TRBV6-5 and TRBJ2-6; a possible D gene is TRBD2 (5 bases). Germline V gene data show CDR1 as MNHEY and CDR2 as SVGAGI. The CDR3 consists of 14 residues. Trimming took 7 bases from V and 1 from J, leaving 8 bases between them.

This clone was counted once. This CDR3 is CASSLGGQGRETQYF. DNA for the CDR3: TGTGCCAGCAGCTTAGGGGGACAGGGAAGAGAGACCCAGTACTTC. The chain carries TRBV7-2 and TRBJ2-5; 9 positions agree with TRBD1. With V trimmed by 1 base and J by 4 bases, 4 bases remained unmatched. In germline, CDR1 is SGHTA, CDR2 FQGNSA. The CDR3 covers 15 residues.

V is TRBV5-1 and J is TRBJ2-5; 8 bases are shared with TRBD1. The J call could be wrong; TRBJ2-7 is a better fit for the DNA end. Germline V gene data show CDR1 as SGHRS and CDR2 as YFSETQ. This CDR3 has 14 amino acids. For the CDR3, the DNA is TGCGCCAGCAGCCCCTCGACAGGGGTAGGCGAGCAGTACTTC. Its protein is CASSPSTGVGEQYF.

This clone is a singleton in its sample. The CDR3 sequence is CATSRGYSGQGAEDTQYF. CDR3 in DNA: TGTGCCACCAGCAGAGGGTACTCGGGACAGGGGGCAGAAGATACGCAGTATTTT. V and J are TRBV15 and TRBJ2-3, with 12 bases identical to TRBD1. This CDR3 spans 18 amino acids. Germline V lookup: CDR1 LNHNV, CDR2 YYDKDF (reference sequence). V gave up 1 base and J gave up 5 bases; unmatched junction bases: 10.

J is TRBJ2-4 and V is TRBV2; perhaps TRBD1 as D (5 bases). The ends were cut back, 4 bases at V and 6 bases at J, with 10 bases in the middle. Germline CDR1 is SNHLY and CDR2 is FYNNEI. The CDR3 is 13 amino acids. CDR3 region: CASSAGQVNIQYF. In DNA, the CDR3 is TGTGCCAGCAGTGCAGGGCAGGTAAACATTCAGTACTTC.

This chain connects TRBV7-6 to TRBJ2-1; possibly TRBD1 for D (6 bases). This CDR3 is built from 16 residues. Germline V CDR1 and CDR2: SGHVS, FNYEAQ. V was pared by 1 base and J by 3 bases, with 13 bases between. This chain's CDR3 is CASSLEEQGGYNEQFF. The CDR3 DNA reads as TGTGCCAGCAGCTTAGAAGAACAGGGTGGCTACAATGAGCAGTTCTTC.

The J gene is TRBJ1-1, the V gene TRBV11-2; D not certain. CDR1 is SGHAT, CDR2 FQNNGV, per germline. Trimming left V 6 bases short and J 1 base short, with 9 bases between. The CDR3 is 13 amino acids. Here the CDR3 DNA reads TGTGCCAGCAGGTTGTCGGGGAACACTGAAGCTTTCTTT. Its protein is CASRLSGNTEAFF.

This chain's CDR3 is CASSRTGSGLSDYGYTF. Here the CDR3 DNA reads TGTGCCAGTAGTAGGACAGGGAGCGGATTATCGGACTATGGCTACACCTTC. The genes are TRBV19 and TRBJ1-2; 8 bases fit TRBD1. Germline V gene sequence: CDR1 LNHDA, CDR2 SQIVND (reference sequence). This CDR3 is 17 amino acids long. Unmatched junction bases numbered 13, after V lost 4 bases and J lost 3 bases.

The rearrangement links TRBV6-1 to TRBJ2-7; TRBD1 matches at 9 bases. Germline V gene lookup returns CDR1 MNHNS and CDR2 SASEGT. Trimming removed 7 bases from V and 6 bases from J; junction bases left unmatched: 7. The CDR3 has 13 amino acids. CDR3 coding DNA: TGTGCCAGCAACCGGGACAGGGACGGCGAGCAGTACTTC. This encodes CASNRDRDGEQYF.

The chain has TRBV4-3 and TRBJ1-1, with a tentative D call TRBD1 (5 bases). The germline gives CDR1 LGHNA, CDR2 YSLEER. V shed 0 bases and J shed 12 bases, with 14 bases lying between them. CDR3 length equals 13 residues. CDR3 DNA sequence: TGCGCCAGCAGCCAAGAAGGGGCCGCATGGCCTTTCTTT. It encodes CASSQEGAAWPFF.

The chain couples TRBV7-9 to TRBJ2-7; tentatively, D is TRBD2 (5 bases). Trimming took off 1 base at V and 8 bases at J, with 15 bases between the two ends. This CDR3 comprises 14 residues. CDR1 is SEHNR, CDR2 FQNEAQ, per germline (reference sequence). The CDR3 sequence: CASSLGGSGEKQYF. CDR3 nucleotide sequence: TGTGCCAGCAGCTTAGGAGGTTCCGGGGAGAAGCAGTACTTC.

The chain employs TRBV5-4 and TRBJ1-2; D gene uncertain. CDR3 size: 15 residues. Trimming took off 4 bases at V and 0 bases at J, with 13 bases between the two ends. CDR1 is SGHNT and CDR2 is YYREEE in the germline V gene (reference sequence). The CDR3 here is CASSPTTAANYGYTF. The CDR3 region has the DNA TGTGCCAGCAGCCCCACGACTGCCGCTAACTATGGCTACACCTTC. Full variable domain (missing parts from reference TRBV5-4 and TRBJ1-2): ETGVTQSPTHLIKTRGQQVTLRCSSQSGHNTVSWYQQALGQGPQFIFQYYREEENGRGNFPPRFSGLQFPNYSSELNVNALELDDSALYLCASSPTTAANYGYTFGSGTRLTVV.

CDR3 sequence: CASSLGTPELYTQYF. The CDR3, as DNA: TGTGCCAGCAGCCTAGGGACACCGGAATTGTATACGCAGTATTTT. The chain links TRBV27 to TRBJ2-3, with a possible D match to TRBD1 (6 bases). Trimming shortened V by 6 bases and J by 7 bases, and 20 bases separated the two germline ends. From germline, CDR1 is MNHEY and CDR2 SMNVEV (reference sequence). The CDR3 sequence is 15 residues long.

The chain recombines TRBV19 with TRBJ1-5; 7 bases line up with TRBD1. Germline values: CDR1 LNHDA, CDR2 SQIVND (reference sequence). The CDR3 is 14 residues long. After removal of 9 bases from V and 7 bases from J, the junction contained 12 bases not matched to a gene. The CDR3 is CASLSGQGDQPQHF. CDR3 bases: TGTGCCAGCCTTTCCGGCCAGGGGGACCAGCCCCAGCATTTT.

The chain links TRBV27 to TRBJ1-2; TRBD1 matches at 7 bases. The CDR3 contains 14 residues. The V gene's germline CDR1 is MNHEY and CDR2 SMNVEV (reference sequence). The junction had 8 bases not matched to a gene; V was cut back by 6 bases and J by 4 bases. The CDR3 here is CASRLQGGSYGYTF. The DNA for the CDR3 is TGTGCCAGCAGGCTGCAGGGGGGAAGCTATGGCTACACCTTC.

A few counts support this clone. Other DNA sequences in the same sample also yield this CDR3. The chain uses TRBV6-5 and TRBJ1-6; 8 nucleotides match TRBD1. Germline CDR1 reads MNHEY; CDR2 reads SVGAGI. The CDR3 spans 14 residues. The V segment lost 5 bases and the J segment 7 bases; nucleotides outside the gene matches: 4. The CDR3 nucleotides read TGTGCCAGCAGTCTGACAGGGGACAATTCACCCCTCCACTTT. As protein: CASSLTGDNSPLHF.